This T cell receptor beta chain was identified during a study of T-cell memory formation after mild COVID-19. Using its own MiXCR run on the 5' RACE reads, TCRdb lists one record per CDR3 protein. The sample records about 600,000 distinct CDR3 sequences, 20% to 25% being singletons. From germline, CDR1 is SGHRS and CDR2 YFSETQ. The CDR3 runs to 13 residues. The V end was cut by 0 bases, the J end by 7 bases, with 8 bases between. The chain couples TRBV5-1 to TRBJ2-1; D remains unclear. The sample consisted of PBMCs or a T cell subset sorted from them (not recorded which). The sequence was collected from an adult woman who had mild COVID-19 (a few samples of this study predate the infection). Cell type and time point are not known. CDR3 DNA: TGCGCCAGCAGCTTGGCCATAGGTAATGAGCAGTTCTTC. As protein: CASSLAIGNEQFF.